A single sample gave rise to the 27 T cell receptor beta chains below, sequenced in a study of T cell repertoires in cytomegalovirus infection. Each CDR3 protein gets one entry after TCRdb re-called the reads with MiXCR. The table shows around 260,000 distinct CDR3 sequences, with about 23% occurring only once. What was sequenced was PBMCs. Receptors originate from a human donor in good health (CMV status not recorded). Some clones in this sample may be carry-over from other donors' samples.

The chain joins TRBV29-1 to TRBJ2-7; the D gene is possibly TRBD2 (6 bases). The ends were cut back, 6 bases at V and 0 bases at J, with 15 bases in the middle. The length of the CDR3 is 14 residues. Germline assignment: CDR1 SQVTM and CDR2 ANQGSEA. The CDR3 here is CSVAAEGFSYEQYF. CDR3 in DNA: TGCAGCGTGGCTGCGGAGGGATTCTCCTACGAGCAGTACTTC.

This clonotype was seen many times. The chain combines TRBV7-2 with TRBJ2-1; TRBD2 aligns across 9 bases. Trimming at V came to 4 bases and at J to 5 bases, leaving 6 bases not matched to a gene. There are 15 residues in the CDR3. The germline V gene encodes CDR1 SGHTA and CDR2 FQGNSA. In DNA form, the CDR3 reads TGTGCCAGCAGCTCCAGGACTAGCGTAAACAATGAGCAGTTCTTC. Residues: CASSSRTSVNNEQFF.

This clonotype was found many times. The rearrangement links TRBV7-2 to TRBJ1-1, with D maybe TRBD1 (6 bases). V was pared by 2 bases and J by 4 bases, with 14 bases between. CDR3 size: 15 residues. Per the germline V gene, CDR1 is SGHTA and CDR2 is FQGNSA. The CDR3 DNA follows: TGTGCCAGCAGCTTACAAAGTGTCAGGGGCACTGAAGCTTTCTTT. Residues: CASSLQSVRGTEAFF.

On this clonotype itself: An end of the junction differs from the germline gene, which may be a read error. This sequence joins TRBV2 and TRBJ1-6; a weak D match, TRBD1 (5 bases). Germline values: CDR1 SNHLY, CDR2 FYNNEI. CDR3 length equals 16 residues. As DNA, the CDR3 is TGTGCCAGCAGTGAATCGGCATGGGGGTTTAATTCACCCCTCCGCTTT. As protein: CASSESAWGFNSPLRF.

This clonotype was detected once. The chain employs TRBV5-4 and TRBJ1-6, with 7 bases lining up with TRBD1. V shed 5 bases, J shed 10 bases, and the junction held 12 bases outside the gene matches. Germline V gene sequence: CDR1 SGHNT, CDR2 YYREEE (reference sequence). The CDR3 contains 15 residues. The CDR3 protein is CASRIQGTTESPLHF. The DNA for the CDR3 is TGTGCCAGCAGGATACAGGGGACGACGGAATCACCCCTCCACTTT.

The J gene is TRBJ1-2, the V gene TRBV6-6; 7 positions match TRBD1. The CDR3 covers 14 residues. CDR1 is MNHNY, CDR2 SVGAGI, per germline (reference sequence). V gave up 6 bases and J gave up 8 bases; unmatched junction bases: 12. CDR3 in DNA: TGTGCCAGCAGAGATTGGACAGGCCCAAGGGGCTACACCTTC. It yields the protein CASRDWTGPRGYTF.

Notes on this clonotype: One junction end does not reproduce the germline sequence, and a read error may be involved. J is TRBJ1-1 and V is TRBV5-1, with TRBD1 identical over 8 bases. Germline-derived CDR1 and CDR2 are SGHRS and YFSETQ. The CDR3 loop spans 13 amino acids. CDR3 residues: CDSSSTGDTEAFF. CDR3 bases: TGCGACAGCAGCTCGACAGGGGACACTGAAGCTTTCTTT.

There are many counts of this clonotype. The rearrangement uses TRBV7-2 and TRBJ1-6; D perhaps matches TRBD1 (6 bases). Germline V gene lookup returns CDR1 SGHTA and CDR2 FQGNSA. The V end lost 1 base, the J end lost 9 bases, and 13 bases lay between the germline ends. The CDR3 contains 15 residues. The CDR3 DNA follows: TGTGCCAGCAGCTTAGAGTGGGGGCATGGTTCACCCCTCCACTTT. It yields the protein CASSLEWGHGSPLHF.

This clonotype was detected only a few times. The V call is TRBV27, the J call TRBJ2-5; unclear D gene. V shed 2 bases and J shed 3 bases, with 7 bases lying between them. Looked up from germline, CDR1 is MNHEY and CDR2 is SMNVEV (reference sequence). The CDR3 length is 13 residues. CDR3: CASSLGPKETQYF. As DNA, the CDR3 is TGTGCCAGCAGTTTAGGTCCTAAAGAGACCCAGTACTTC.

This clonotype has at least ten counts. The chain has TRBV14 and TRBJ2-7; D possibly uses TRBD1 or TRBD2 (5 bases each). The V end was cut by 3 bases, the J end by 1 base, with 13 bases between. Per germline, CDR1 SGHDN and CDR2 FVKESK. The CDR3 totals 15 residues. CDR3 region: CASSHRAGTSYEQYF. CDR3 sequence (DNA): TGTGCCAGCAGCCATCGGGCAGGGACGTCCTACGAGCAGTACTTC.

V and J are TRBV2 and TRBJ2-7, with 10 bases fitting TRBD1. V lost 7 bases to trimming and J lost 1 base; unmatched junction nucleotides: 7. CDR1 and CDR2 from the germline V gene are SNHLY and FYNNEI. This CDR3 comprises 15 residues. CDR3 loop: CASILGQGVSYEQYF. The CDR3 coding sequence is TGTGCCAGCATACTAGGACAGGGGGTATCCTACGAGCAGTACTTC.

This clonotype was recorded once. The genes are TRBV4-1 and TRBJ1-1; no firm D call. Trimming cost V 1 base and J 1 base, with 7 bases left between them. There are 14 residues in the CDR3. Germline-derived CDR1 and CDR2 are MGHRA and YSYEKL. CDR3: CASSQGFANTEAFF. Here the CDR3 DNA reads TGCGCCAGCAGCCAAGGTTTCGCGAACACTGAAGCTTTCTTT.

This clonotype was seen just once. CDR3 nucleotides: TGTGCCAGTAGTATTGAGGGAAGCTCCTACAATGAGCAGTTCTTC. Protein sequence: CASSIEGSSYNEQFF. The chain uses TRBV19 and TRBJ2-1, with D maybe TRBD2 (5 bases). Trimming removed 3 bases from V and 0 bases from J, with 9 bases in between. The CDR3 runs to 15 residues. CDR1 is LNHDA, CDR2 SQIVND, per germline (reference sequence).

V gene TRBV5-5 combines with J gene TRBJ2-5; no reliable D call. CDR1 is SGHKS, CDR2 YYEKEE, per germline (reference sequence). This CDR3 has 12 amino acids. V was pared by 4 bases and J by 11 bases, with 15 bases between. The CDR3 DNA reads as TGTGCCAGCAGCGTACAATGGGAAGTGCAGTACTTC. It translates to CASSVQWEVQYF.

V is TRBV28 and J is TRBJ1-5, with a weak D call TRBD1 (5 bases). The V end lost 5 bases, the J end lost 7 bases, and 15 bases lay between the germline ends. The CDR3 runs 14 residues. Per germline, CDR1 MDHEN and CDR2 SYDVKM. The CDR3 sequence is CASSQGTQGQPQHF. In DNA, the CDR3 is TGTGCCAGCAGTCAAGGGACTCAGGGCCAGCCCCAGCATTTT.

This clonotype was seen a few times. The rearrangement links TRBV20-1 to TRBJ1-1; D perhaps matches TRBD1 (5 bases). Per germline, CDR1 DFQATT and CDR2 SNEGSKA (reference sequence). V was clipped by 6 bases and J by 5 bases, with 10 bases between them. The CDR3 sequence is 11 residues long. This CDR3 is CSAWGQTEAFF. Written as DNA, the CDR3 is TGCAGTGCCTGGGGCCAAACTGAAGCTTTCTTT.

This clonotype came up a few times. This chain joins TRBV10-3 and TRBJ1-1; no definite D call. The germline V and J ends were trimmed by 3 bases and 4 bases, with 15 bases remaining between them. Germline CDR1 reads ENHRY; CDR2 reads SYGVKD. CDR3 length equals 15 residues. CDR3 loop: CAISDSPGKGTEAFF. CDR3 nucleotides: TGTGCCATCAGTGATTCTCCAGGTAAAGGCACTGAAGCTTTCTTT.

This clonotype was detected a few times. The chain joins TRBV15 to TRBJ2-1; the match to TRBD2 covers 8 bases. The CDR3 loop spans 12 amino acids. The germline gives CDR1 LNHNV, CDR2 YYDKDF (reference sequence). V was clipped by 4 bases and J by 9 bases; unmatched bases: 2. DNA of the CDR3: TGTGCCACCAGCAAGGGGACTAGTGAGCAGTTCTTC. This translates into CATSKGTSEQFF.

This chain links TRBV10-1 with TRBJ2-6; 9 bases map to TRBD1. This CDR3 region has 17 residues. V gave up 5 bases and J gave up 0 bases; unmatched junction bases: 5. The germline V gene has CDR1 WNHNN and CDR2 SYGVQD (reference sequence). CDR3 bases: TGCGCCAGCAGTCCCGGGACAGGGACCTCTGGGGCCAACGTCCTGACTTTC. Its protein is CASSPGTGTSGANVLTF.

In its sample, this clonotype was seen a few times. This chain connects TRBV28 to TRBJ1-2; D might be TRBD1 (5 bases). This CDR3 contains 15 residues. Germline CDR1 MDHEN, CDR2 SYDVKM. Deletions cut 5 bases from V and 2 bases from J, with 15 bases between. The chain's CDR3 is CASSIPGAWNYGYTF. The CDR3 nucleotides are TGTGCCAGCAGTATCCCCGGGGCCTGGAACTATGGCTACACCTTC.

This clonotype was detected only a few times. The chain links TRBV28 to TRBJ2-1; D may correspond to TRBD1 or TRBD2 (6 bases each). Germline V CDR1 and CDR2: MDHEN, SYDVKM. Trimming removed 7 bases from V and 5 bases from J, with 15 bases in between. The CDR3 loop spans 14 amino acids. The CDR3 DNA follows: TGTGCCAGCACCCCCCGGGGGCCCCACAATGAGCAGTTCTTC. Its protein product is CASTPRGPHNEQFF.

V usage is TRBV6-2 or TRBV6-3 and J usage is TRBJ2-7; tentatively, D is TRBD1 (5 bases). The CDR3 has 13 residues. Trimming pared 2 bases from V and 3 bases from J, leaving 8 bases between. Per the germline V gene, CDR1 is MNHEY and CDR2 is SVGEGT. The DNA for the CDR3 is TGTGCCAGCAGTTACGGGGCGATCTACGAGCAGTACGTC. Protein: CASSYGAIYEQYV.

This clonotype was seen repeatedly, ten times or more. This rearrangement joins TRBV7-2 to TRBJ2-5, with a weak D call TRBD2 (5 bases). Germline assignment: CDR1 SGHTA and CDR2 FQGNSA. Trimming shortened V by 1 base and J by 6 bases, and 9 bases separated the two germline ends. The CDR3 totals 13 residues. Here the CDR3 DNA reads TGTGCCAGCAGCTTAGAAGCGGCAAAGACCCAGTACTTC. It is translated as CASSLEAAKTQYF.

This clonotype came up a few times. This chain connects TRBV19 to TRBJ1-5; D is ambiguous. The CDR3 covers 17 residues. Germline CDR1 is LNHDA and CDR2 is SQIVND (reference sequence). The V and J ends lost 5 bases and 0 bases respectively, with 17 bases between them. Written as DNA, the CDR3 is TGTGCCAGTAGTCCCCAACCGGCGGCAAATAGCAATCAGCCCCAGCATTTT. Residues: CASSPQPAANSNQPQHF.

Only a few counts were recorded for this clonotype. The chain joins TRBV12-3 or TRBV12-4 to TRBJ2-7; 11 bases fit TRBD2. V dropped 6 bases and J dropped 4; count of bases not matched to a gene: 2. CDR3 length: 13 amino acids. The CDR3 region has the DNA TGTGCCAGCAGGATAGCGGGAGGGTACGAGCAGTACTTC. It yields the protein CASRIAGGYEQYF.

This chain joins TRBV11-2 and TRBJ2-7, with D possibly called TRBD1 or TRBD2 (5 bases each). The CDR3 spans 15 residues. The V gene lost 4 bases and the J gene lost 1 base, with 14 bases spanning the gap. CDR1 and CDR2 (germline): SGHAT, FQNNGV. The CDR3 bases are TGTGCCAGCAGCTCCGGGACGTTGGAGTCCTACGAGCAGTACTTC. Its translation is CASSSGTLESYEQYF.

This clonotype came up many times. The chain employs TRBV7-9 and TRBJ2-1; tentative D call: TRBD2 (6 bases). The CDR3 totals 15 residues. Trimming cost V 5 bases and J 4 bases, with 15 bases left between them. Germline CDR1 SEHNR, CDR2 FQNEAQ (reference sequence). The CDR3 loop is CASSLGTPEYNEQFF. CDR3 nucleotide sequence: TGTGCCAGCAGCCTGGGGACTCCGGAGTACAATGAGCAGTTCTTC.